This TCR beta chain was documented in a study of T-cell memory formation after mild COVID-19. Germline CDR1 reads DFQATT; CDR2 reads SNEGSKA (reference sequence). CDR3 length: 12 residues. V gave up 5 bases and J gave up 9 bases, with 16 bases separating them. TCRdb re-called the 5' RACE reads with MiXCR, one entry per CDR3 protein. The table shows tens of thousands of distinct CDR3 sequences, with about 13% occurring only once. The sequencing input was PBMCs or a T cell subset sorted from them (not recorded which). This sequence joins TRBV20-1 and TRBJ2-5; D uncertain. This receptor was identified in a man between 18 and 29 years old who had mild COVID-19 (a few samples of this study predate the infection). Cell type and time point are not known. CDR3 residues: CSASGLAPAQYF. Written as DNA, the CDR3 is TGCAGTGCTTCCGGCCTGGCCCCGGCCCAGTACTTC.